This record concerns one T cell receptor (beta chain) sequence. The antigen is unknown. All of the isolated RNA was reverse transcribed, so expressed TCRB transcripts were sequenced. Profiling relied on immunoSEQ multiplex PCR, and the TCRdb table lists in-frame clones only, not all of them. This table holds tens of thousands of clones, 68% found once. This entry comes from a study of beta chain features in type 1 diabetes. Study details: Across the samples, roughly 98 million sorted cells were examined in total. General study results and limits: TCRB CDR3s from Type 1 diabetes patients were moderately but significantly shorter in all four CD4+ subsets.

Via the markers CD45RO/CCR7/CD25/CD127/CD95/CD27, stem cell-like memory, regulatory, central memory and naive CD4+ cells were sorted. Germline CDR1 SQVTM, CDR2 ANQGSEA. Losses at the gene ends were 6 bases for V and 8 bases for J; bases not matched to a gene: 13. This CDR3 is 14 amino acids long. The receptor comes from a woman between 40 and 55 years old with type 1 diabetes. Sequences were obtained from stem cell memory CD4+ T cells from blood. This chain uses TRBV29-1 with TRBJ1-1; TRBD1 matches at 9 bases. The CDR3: CSVRGITGGMEAFF. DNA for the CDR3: TGCAGCGTCCGCGGAATCACAGGGGGCATGGAAGCTTTCTTT.